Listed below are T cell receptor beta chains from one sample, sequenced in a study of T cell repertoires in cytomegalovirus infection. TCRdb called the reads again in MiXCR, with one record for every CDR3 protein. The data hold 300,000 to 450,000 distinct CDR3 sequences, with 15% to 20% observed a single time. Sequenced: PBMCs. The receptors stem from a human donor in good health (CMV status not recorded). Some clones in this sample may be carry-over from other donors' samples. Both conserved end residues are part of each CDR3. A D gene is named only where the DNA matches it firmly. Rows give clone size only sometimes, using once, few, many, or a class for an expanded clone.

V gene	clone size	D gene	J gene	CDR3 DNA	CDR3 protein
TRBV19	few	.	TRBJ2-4	TGTGCCAGTAGTAACCGACCTAGGCTAGCCAAAAACATTCAGTACTTC	CASSNRPRLAKNIQYF
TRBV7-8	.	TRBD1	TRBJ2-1	TGTGCCAGCAGCCAAGACAGGGGGGAGCAGTTCTTC	CASSQDRGEQFF
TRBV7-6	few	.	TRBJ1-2	TGTGCCAGCGCTAGGGCAGGGGAAGGCTACACCTTC	CASARAGEGYTF
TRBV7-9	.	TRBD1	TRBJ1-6	TGTGCCAGCAGCTTAGGTTCAGGGGGAAGGTCACCCCTCCACTTT	CASSLGSGGRSPLHF
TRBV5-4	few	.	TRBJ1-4	TGTGCCAGCACCCATCGGAAGTCGGGGGGCAATGAAAAACTGTTTTTT	CASTHRKSGGNEKLFF
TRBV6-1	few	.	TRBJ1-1	TGTGCCAGCAGGCCAGGGCTCCCCAACTCTGAAGCTTTCTTT	CASRPGLPNSEAFF
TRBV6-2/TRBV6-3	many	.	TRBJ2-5	TGTGCCAGCAGTTACCTGGTCGGGGGGCTTCGAGAGACCCAGTACTTC	CASSYLVGGLRETQYF
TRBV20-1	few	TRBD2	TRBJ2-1	TGCAGTGCTCCCCCCGGACTAGCGGGAGTCTACAATGAGCAGTTCTTC	CSAPPGLAGVYNEQFF
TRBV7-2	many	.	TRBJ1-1	TGTGCCAGCAGCTTAGAACGGGCCCCGTACACTGAAGCTTTCTTT	CASSLERAPYTEAFF
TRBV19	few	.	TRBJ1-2	TGTGCCAGTAGTACCCGAACCGGGGCTAACTATGGCTACACCTTC	CASSTRTGANYGYTF
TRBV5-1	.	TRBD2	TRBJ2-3	TGCGCCAGCAGCTTGTCGGCTACTAGCGGAGACACAGATACGCAGTATTTT	CASSLSATSGDTDTQYF
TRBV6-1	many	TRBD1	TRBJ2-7	TGTGCCACAGGGACAGGGGCTCCTGACGAGCAGTACTTC	CATGTGAPDEQYF
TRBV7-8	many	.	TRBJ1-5	TGTGCCAGCAGCTTAGGACTCAATAGCAATCAGCCCCAGCATTTT	CASSLGLNSNQPQHF
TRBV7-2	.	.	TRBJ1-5	TGTGCCAGCAGCTTAGTCCACGATCCCGCCCCATATAGCAATCAGCCCCAGCATTTT	CASSLVHDPAPYSNQPQHF
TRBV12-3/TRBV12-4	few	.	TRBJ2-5	TGTGCCAGCAGTTTACTCCGGACCGGGACCCAGTACTTC	CASSLLRTGTQYF
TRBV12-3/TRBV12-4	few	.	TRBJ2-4	TGTGCCAGCAGTTTAAATCCTCGGCAAGACCCAGCCAAAAACATTCAGTACTTC	CASSLNPRQDPAKNIQYF
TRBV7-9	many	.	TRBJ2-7	TGTGCCAGCAGCTTAAGTGATCCCTACGAGCAGTACTTC	CASSLSDPYEQYF
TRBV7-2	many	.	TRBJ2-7	TGTGCCAGCAGCCGGCCGGGACCGAGCCCCTACGAGCAGTACTTC	CASSRPGPSPYEQYF
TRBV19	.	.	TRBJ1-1	TGTGCCAGTAGTACCGCCATGGGGACTGAAGCTTTCTTT	CASSTAMGTEAFF
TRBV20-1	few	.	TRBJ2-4	TGCAGTGCTAGAGCCCCACCCGGCAGGCTTTTAAAAAACATTCAGTACTTC	CSARAPPGRLLKNIQYF
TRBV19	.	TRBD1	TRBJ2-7	TGTGCCAGTAGTTCGCGAGACAGGGTATCCCCCTACGAGCAGTACTTC	CASSSRDRVSPYEQYF
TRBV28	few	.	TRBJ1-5	TGTGCCTCCTCACCGGGGCAGGCGGAGTGGGGTGGCAATCAGCCCCAGCATTTT	CASSPGQAEWGGNQPQHF
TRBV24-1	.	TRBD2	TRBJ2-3	TGTGCCACCAGTGATCCCGGGACTAGCTCCACAGATACGCAGTATTTT	CATSDPGTSSTDTQYF
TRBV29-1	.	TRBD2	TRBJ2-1	TGCAGCGTACCTCCCGGGACTAGCGGTTACAATGAGCAGTTCTTC	CSVPPGTSGYNEQFF
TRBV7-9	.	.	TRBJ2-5	TGTGCCAGCAGATCTGAAGAGACCCAGTACTTC	CASRSEETQYF
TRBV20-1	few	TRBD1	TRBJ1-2	TGCAGTGCTAGAGAGAGTCTCCCCGGCACAGGGGAGTATGGCTACACCTTC	CSARESLPGTGEYGYTF
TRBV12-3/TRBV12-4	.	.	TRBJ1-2	TGTGCCAGCAGTCTATCACTACGAAACGGCTACACCTTC	CASSLSLRNGYTF
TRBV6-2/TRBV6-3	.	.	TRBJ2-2	TGTGCCAGCCGTGCGGGGAACACCGGGGAGCTGTTTTTT	CASRAGNTGELFF
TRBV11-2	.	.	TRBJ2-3	TGTGCCAGCAGCCCCCGAACAGGGTTGACAGATACGCAGTATTTT	CASSPRTGLTDTQYF
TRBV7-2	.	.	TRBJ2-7	TGTGCCAGCAGCTTAGCATCGGCCTCCTACGAGCAGTACTTC	CASSLASASYEQYF
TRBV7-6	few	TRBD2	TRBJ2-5	TGTGCCAGCAGCTCTTGGACTAGCGGACACCAAGAGACCCAGTACTTC	CASSSWTSGHQETQYF
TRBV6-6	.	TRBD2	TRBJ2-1	TGTGCCAGCAGTTACGGGGTAGCGGGGAACAATGAGCAGTTCTTC	CASSYGVAGNNEQFF
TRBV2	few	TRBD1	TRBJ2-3	TGTGCCAGCACTACTACAGGGGCCGGCACAGATACGCAGTATTTT	CASTTTGAGTDTQYF
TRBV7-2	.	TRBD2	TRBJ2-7	TGTGCCAGCAGCGCCCGGGCGGGGGGGGGGGACGAGCAGTACTTC	CASSARAGGGDEQYF
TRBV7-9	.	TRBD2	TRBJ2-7	TGTGCCAGCAGCTTCGCTAGTAGCGGGAGGGGGGTCGAGCAGTACTTC	CASSFASSGRGVEQYF
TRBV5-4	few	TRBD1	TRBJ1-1	TGTGCCAGCAGCCCTGGGACAGACCTGGGGGCTTTCTTT	CASSPGTDLGAFF
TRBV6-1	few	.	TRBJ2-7	TGTGCCACCGACTCTTGGGGGGCCGACGGCGAGCAGTACTTC	CATDSWGADGEQYF
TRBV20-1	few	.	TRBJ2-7	TGCAGTGCTAGACCACAAAGCTCCTACGAGCAGTACTTC	CSARPQSSYEQYF
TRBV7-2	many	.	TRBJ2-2	TGTGCCAGCAGCTTAGGTCTGACTATTTCGACCGGGGAGCTGTTTTTT	CASSLGLTISTGELFF
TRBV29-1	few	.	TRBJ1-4	TGCAGCGCCGGGCTAGCTAATGAAAAACTGTTTTTT	CSAGLANEKLFF
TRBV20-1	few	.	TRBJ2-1	TGCAGTGCTAGTGACTTGGCGGATGAGCAGTTCTTC	CSASDLADEQFF
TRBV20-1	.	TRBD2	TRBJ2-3	TGCGCCCCCCTCAGCGGGGGTGACGATACGCAGTATTTT	CAPLSGGDDTQYF
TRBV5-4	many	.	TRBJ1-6	TGTGCCAGCAGCACGGTAGCCGCCTTGGGGAATTCACCCCTCCACTTT	CASSTVAALGNSPLHF
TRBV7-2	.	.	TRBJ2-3	TGTGCCAGCAGCTTAGACTGGGGGTCAGATACGCAGTATTTT	CASSLDWGSDTQYF
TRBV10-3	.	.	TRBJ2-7	TGTGCCATCAGTGAGTCGACGGGGGACGGTATAAACTTC	CAISESTGDGINF
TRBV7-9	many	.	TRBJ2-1	TGTGCCAGCAGTCGCCGGGACACGACCTACAATGAGCAGTTCTTC	CASSRRDTTYNEQFF
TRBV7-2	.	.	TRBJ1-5	TGTGCCAGCAGCTTTCAAGCTGATCAGCCCCAGCATTTT	CASSFQADQPQHF
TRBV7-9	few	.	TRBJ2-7	TGTGCCAGCAGCTTACCGGGGGCCGAGCAGTACTTC	CASSLPGAEQYF
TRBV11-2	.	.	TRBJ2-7	TGTGCCAGCAGCTTCTCTGCAGGGCTAGAGCAGTACTTC	CASSFSAGLEQYF
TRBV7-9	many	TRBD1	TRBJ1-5	TGTGCCAGCAGCTTAGCAGGGGGCGATCAGCCCCAGCATTTT	CASSLAGGDQPQHF
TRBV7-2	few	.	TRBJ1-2	TGTGCCAGCAGCCCAACCGGGGACTTAATGGGCTACACCTTC	CASSPTGDLMGYTF